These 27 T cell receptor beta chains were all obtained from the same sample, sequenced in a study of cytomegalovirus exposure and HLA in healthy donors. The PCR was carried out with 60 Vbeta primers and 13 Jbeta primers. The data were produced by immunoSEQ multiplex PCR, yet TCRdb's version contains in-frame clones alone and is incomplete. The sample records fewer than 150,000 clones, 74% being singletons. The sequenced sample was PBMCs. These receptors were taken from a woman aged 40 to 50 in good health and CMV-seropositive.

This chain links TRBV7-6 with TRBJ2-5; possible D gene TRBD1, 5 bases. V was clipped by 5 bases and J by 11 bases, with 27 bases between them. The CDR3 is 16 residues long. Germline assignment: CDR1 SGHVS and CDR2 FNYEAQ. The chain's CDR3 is CASSLRGGDTTAEQYF. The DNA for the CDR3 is TGTGCCAGCAGCCTTAGGGGCGGAGATACTACGGCGGAGCAGTACTTC. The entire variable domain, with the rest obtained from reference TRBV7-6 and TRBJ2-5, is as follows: GAGVSQSPRYKVTKRGQDVALRCDPISGHVSLYWYRQALGQGPEFLTYFNYEAQQDKSGLPNDRFSAERPEGSISTLTIQRTEQRDSAMYRCASSLRGGDTTAEQYFGPGTRLLVL.

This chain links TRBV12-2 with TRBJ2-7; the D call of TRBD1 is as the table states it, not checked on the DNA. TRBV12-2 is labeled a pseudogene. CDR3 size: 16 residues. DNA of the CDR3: TGTGCAAGTCGCTTACGCCGGGACAGGGGGCAGGGTGAGCAGTACTTC. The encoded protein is CASRLRRDRGQGEQYF.

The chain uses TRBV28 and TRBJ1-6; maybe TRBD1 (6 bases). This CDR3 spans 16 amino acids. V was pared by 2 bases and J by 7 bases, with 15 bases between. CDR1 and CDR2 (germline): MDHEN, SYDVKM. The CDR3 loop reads CASSLVGASRNSPLHF. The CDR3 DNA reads TGTGCCAGCAGTTTAGTGGGGGCTTCTAGAAATTCACCCCTCCACTTT.

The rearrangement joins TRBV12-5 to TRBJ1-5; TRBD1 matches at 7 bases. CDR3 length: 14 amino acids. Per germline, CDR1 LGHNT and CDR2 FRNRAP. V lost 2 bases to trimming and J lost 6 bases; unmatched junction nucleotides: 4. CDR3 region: CASGLQGGGQPQHF. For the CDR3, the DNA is TGTGCTAGTGGTTTGCAAGGGGGCGGTCAGCCCCAGCATTTT.

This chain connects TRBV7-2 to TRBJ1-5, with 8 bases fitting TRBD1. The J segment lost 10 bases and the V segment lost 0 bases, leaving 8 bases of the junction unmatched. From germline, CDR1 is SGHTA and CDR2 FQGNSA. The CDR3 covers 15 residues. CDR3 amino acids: CASSLAGGQGRPQHF. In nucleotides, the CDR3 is TGTGCCAGCAGCTTAGCGGGAGGACAGGGACGCCCCCAGCATTTT.

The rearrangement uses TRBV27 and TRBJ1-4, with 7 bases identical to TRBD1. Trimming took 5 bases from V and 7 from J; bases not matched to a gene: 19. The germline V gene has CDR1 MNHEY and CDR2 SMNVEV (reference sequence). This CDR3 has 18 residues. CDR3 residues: CASSRNGQAFGISEKLFF. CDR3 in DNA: TGTGCCAGCAGTCGTAACGGACAGGCTTTTGGGATTAGTGAAAAACTGTTTTTT.

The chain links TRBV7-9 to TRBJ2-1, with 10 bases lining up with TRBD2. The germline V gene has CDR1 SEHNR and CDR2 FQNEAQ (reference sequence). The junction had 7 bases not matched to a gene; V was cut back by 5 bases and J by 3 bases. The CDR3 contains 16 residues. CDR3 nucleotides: TGTGCCAGCAGCCCCCCAGGACTAGCGGTCTACAATGAGCAGTTCTTC. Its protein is CASSPPGLAVYNEQFF.

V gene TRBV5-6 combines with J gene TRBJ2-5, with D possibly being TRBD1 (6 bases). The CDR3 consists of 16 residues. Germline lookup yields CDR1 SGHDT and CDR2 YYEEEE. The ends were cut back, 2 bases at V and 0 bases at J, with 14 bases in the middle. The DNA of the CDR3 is TGTGCCAGCAGCTTAACCAGGGGACCTTACCAAGAGACCCAGTACTTC. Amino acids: CASSLTRGPYQETQYF. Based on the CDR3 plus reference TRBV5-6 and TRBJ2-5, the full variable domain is DAGVTQSPTHLIKTRGQQVTLRCSPKSGHDTVSWYQQALGQGPQFIFQYYEEEERQRGNFPDRFSGHQFPNYSSELNVNALLLGDSALYLCASSLTRGPYQETQYFGPGTRLLVL.

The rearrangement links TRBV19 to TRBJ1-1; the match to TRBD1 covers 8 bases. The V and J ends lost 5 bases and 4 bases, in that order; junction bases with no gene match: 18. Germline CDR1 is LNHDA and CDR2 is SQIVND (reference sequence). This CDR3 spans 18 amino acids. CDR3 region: CASSGWRGRGRLTTEAFF. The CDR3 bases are TGTGCCAGTAGTGGCTGGAGGGGCAGGGGGCGTTTGACCACTGAAGCTTTCTTT. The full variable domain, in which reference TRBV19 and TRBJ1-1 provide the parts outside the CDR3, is DGGITQSPKYLFRKEGQNVTLSCEQNLNHDAMYWYRQDPGQGLRLIYYSQIVNDFQKGDIAEGYSVSREKKESFPLTVTSAQKNPTAFYLCASSGWRGRGRLTTEAFFGQGTRLTVV.

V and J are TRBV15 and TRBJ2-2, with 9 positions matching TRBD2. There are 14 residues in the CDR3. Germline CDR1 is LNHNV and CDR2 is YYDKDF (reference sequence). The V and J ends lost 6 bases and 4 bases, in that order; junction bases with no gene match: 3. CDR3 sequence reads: CATRGLASTGELFF. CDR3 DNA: TGTGCCACCAGAGGACTAGCGAGCACCGGGGAGCTGTTTTTT.

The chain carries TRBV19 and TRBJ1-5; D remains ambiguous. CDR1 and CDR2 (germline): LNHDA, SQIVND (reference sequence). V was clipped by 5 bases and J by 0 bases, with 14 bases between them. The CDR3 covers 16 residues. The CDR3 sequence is CASSSSWTDSNQPQHF. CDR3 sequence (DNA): TGTGCCAGTAGTTCTAGCTGGACCGATAGCAATCAGCCCCAGCATTTT.

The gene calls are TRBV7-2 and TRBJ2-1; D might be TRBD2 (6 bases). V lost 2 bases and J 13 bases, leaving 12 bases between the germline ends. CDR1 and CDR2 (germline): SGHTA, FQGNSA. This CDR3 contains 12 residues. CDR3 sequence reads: CASSLPLTRQFF. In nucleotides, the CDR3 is TGTGCCAGCAGCTTACCACTGACTAGACAGTTCTTC. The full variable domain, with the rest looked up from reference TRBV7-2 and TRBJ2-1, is GAGVSQSPSNKVTEKGKDVELRCDPISGHTALYWYRQSLGQGLEFLIYFQGNSAPDKSGLPSDRFSAERTGGSVSTLTIQRTQQEDSAVYLCASSLPLTRQFFGPGTRLTVL.

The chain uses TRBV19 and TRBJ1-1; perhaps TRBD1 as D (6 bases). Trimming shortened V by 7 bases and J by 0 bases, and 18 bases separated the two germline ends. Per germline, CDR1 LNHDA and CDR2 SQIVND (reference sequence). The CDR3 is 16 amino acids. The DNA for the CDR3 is TGTGCCAGTACCTTAGGGTACGACAGGTTGAACACTGAAGCTTTCTTT. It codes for CASTLGYDRLNTEAFF.

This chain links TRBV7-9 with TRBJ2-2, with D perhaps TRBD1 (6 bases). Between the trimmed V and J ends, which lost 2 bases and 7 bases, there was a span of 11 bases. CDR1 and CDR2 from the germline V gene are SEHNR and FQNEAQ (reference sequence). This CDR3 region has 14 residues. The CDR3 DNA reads TGTGCCAGCAGCTTATACAGGGAGAACGGGGAGCTGTTTTTT. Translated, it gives CASSLYRENGELFF. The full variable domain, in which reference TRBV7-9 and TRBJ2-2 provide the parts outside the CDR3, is DTGVSQNPRHKITKRGQNVTFRCDPISEHNRLYWYRQTLGQGPEFLTYFQNEAQLEKSRLLSDRFSAERPKGSFSTLEIQRTEQGDSAMYLCASSLYRENGELFFGEGSRLTVL.

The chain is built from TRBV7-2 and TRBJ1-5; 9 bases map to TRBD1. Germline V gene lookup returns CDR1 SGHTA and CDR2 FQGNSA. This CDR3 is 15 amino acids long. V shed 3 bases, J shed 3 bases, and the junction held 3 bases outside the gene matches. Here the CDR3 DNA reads TGTGCCAGCAGCTTTGGACAGGGGTTCAATCAGCCCCAGCATTTT. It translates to CASSFGQGFNQPQHF. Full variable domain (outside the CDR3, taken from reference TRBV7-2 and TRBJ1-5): GAGVSQSPSNKVTEKGKDVELRCDPISGHTALYWYRQSLGQGLEFLIYFQGNSAPDKSGLPSDRFSAERTGGSVSTLTIQRTQQEDSAVYLCASSFGQGFNQPQHFGDGTRLSIL.

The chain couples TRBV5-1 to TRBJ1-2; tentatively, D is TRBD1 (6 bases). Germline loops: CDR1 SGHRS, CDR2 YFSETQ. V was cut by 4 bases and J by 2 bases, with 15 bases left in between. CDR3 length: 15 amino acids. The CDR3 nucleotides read TGCGCCAGCAGCCCCCCGACAGGACCCAACTATGGCTACACCTTC. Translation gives CASSPPTGPNYGYTF.

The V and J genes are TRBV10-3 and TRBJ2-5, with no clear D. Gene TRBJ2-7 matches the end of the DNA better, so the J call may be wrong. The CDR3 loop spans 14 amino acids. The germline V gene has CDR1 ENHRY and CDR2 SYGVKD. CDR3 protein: CAISESTQGYEQYF. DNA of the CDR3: TGTGCCATCAGTGAGTCGACTCAAGGCTACGAGCAGTACTTC.

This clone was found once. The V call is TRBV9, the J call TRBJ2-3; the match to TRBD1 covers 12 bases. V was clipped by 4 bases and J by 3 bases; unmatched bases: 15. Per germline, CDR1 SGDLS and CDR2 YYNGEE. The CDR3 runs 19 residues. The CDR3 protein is CASSSRGTGGVGWTDTQYF. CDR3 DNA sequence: TGTGCCAGCAGCTCAAGAGGGACAGGGGGCGTCGGGTGGACAGATACGCAGTATTTT. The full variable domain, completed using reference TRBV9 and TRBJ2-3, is DSGVTQTPKHLITATGQRVTLRCSPRSGDLSVYWYQQSLDQGLQFLIQYYNGEERAKGNILERFSAQQFPDLHSELNLSSLELGDSALYFCASSSRGTGGVGWTDTQYFGPGTRLTVL.

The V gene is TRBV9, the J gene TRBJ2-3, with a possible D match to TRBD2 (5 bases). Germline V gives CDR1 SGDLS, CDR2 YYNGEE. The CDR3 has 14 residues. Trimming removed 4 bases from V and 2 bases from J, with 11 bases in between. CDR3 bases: TGTGCCAGCAGCCCACTGGACTTCACAGATACGCAGTATTTT. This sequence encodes CASSPLDFTDTQYF.

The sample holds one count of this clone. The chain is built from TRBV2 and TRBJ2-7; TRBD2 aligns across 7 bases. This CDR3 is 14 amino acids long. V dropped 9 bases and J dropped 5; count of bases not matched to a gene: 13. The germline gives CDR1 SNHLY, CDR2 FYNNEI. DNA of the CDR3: TGTGCCAGTCTATTCCCTAGCGGTGACGACGAGCAGTACTTC. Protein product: CASLFPSGDDEQYF.

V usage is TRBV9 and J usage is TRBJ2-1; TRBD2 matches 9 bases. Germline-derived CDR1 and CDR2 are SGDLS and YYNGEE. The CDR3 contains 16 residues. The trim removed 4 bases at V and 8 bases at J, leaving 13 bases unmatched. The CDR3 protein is CASSTRGGAGLDEQFF. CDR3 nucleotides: TGTGCCAGCAGCACCCGCGGGGGGGCGGGATTGGATGAGCAGTTCTTC.

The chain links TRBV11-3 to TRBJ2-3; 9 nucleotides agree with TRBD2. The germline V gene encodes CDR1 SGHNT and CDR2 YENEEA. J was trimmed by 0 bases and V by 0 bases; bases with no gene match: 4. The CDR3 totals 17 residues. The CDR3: CASSLDASGASTDTQYF. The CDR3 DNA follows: TGTGCCAGCAGCTTAGATGCTAGCGGGGCCAGCACAGATACGCAGTATTTT. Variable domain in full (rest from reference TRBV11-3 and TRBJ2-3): EAGVVQSPRYKIIEKKQPVAFWCNPISGHNTLYWYLQNLGQGPELLIRYENEEAVDDSQLPKDRFSAERLKGVDSTLKIQPAELGDSAVYLCASSLDASGASTDTQYFGPGTRLTVL.

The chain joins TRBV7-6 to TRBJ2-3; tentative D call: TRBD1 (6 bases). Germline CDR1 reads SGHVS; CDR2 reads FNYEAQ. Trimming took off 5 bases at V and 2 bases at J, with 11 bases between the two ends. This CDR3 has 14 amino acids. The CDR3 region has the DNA TGTGCCAGCAGCCGCAGGGGTTTCACAGATACGCAGTATTTT. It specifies CASSRRGFTDTQYF.

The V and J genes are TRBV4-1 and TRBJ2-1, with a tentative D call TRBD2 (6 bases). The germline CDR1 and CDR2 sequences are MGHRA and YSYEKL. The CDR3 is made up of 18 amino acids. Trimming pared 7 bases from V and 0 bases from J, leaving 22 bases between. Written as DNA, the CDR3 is TGCGCCAGCAACCCAGGAACTAGCTACCTTAACTCCTACAATGAGCAGTTCTTC. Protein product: CASNPGTSYLNSYNEQFF.

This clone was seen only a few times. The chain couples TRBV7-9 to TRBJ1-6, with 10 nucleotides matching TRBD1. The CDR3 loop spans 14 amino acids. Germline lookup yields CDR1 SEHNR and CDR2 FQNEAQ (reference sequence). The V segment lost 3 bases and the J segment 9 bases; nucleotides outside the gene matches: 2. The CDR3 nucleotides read TGTGCCAGCAGCTTTGACAGGGGGCTTTCACCCCTCCACTTT. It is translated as CASSFDRGLSPLHF.

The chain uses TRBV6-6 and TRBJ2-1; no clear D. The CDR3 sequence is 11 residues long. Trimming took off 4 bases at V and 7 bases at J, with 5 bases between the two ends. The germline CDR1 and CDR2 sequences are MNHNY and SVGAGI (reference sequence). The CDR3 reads CASSLVNEQFF. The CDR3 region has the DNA TGTGCCAGCAGTTTAGTGAATGAGCAGTTCTTC.

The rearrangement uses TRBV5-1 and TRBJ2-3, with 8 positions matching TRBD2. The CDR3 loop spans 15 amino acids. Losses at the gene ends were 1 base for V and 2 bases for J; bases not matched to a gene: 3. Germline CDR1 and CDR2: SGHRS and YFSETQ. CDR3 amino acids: CASSLSSGATDTQYF. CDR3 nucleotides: TGCGCCAGCAGCTTGAGTAGCGGGGCCACAGATACGCAGTATTTT.